Listed here is a single T cell receptor (beta chain). Which antigen it targets is not known. No much larger clone is present one base from it, and per-base qualities are unavailable. These data belong to a study of blood T cell repertoires in COVID-19 (dated by TCRdb to 2018 to 2020). Regarding the complete study: The collaborator samples originated in the United States, Italy and Spain and spanned the acute and convalescent phases of COVID-19. Samples were obtained from the ongoing ImmuneRACE study (first 160 participants) and from approximately 1,200 subjects provided by 6 global collaborators. Sample metadata almost always included a de-identified subject ID, COVID-19 status, age in years and sex. The prospective study material was composed of cDNA or gDNA derived from T cells, B-cell-depleted T cells, or PBMCs. The repertoires were released in a freely available public database intended as a resource for research on the immune response to SARS-CoV-2. Where HLA class I and class II types were available, the types were taken from metadata supplied by the sample provider, not from assay-based typing. Subjects who had been exposed to COVID-19, were actively infected with it, or had recovered from it provided the deeply sampled blood TCRbeta repertoires that made up the dataset.

Results and caveats for the whole study, not just this receptor: The quantity of clinical and demographic metadata differed by source and by participant and was supplied without curation.

The collaborating institutions used their own protocols to collect whole blood in K2EDTA tubes. For TCRbeta analysis, collaborators shipped samples as frozen whole blood, isolated PBMCs, or DNA extracted from either of those sample types. TCRbeta CDR3 regions were amplified from genomic DNA by means of the immunoSEQ Assay, a bias-controlled multiplex PCR. Per the original workflow: The number of nucleated cells in each sample was estimated from the amplification of reference gene primers within the assay. To quantify the absolute abundance of each unique TCRbeta CDR3 rearrangement, sequence reads were collapsed and filtered. For each sample, productive Simpson clonality was calculated as the square root of Simpson's diversity index across productive rearrangements. This immuneACCESS table, as held by TCRdb, lists in-frame sequences with V and J called but not all clones. Of the missing ones, under half trace to an unresolved V gene in checked studies; the others have no known cause. The V and J calls and clone size were taken over from that table, and D and trimming were inferred from the DNA. Present in this sample are 300,000 to 400,000 clones, 65% to 85% of which were seen just once. 2.5% to 3.5% of the sample comes from the top ten.

Based on the germline V gene (reference sequence), the CDR1 and CDR2 sequences are SEHNR and FQNEAQ. The V and J ends are trimmed by 5 bases and 0 bases, leaving 11 bases between them. From the cysteine through the phenylalanine, the CDR3 covers 15 amino acids. The only DNA kept is the CDR3, 45 bases in frame from the first base. Rearrangement joined TRBV7-9 to TRBJ1-3, with an unclear D gene assignment. The sample consisted of peripheral blood. The receptor was isolated from a man aged 25-45 years with active or convalescent COVID-19. The CDR3 here reads CASSPTRVSGNTIYF. The bases are TGTGCCAGCAGCCCCACCCGGGTCTCTGGAAACACCATATATTTT.